This is a list of T cell receptor beta chains from one sample in a study of blood T cell repertoires in COVID-19. TCRdb keeps only in-frame clones here, not all; method: immunoSEQ multiplex PCR. Of fewer than 700,000 clones detected, roughly nine tenths appear once; the ten largest clones hold 7.8%. The material sequenced was peripheral blood. The source of these receptors is a woman in her forties or fifties with COVID-19, enrolled during active disease. Both conserved end residues are part of each CDR3. Fields, in order: V gene, D gene, J gene, clone size, CDR3 protein, CDR3 DNA. The D gene is left open where the match is weak. The listing skips clone size in some rows; elsewhere it reads once, few, many or a size class.

v_call: TRBV9
d_call: NA
j_call: TRBJ2-4
clone_size: NA
cdr3_aa: CASGGTEGLTLNIQYF
cdr3_nt: TGTGCCAGCGGGGGGACGGAGGGTTTGACTTTGAACATTCAGTACTTC

v_call: TRBV11-2
d_call: NA
j_call: TRBJ1-5
clone_size: few
cdr3_aa: CASARGRNQPQHF
cdr3_nt: TGTGCCAGCGCAAGGGGTCGCAATCAGCCCCAGCATTTT

v_call: TRBV13
d_call: NA
j_call: TRBJ2-3
clone_size: NA
cdr3_aa: CASSLRGGAVDTQYF
cdr3_nt: TGTGCCAGCAGCTTACGAGGGGGGGCGGTAGATACGCAGTATTTT

v_call: TRBV9
d_call: TRBD1
j_call: TRBJ1-6
clone_size: NA
cdr3_aa: CASSPRGAGGSPLHF
cdr3_nt: TGTGCCAGCAGCCCGCGAGGGGCAGGGGGATCACCCCTCCACTTT

v_call: TRBV19
d_call: TRBD1
j_call: TRBJ1-5
clone_size: NA
cdr3_aa: CASSVDTGGIQPQHF
cdr3_nt: TGTGCCAGTAGTGTTGATACAGGGGGCATTCAGCCCCAGCATTTT

v_call: TRBV12-5
d_call: TRBD1
j_call: TRBJ1-5
clone_size: NA
cdr3_aa: CASGLVRDRDRRLYSNQPQHF
cdr3_nt: TGTGCTAGTGGTTTGGTTCGCGACCGGGACAGGAGACTCTATAGCAATCAGCCCCAGCATTTT

v_call: TRBV24-1
d_call: NA
j_call: TRBJ2-2
clone_size: NA
cdr3_aa: CATSDLAGLYTGELFF
cdr3_nt: TGTGCCACCAGTGATTTGGCAGGGCTATACACCGGGGAGCTGTTTTTT

v_call: TRBV10-1
d_call: NA
j_call: TRBJ1-2
clone_size: few
cdr3_aa: CASSPTGLNYGYTF
cdr3_nt: TGCGCCAGCAGTCCCACAGGGTTGAACTATGGCTACACCTTC

v_call: TRBV7-8
d_call: NA
j_call: TRBJ1-2
clone_size: NA
cdr3_aa: CASSFQGNYGYTF
cdr3_nt: TGTGCCAGCAGCTTTCAGGGTAACTATGGCTACACCTTC

v_call: TRBV11-3
d_call: TRBD1
j_call: TRBJ1-3
clone_size: NA
cdr3_aa: CASSSTSGTGRSGNTIYF
cdr3_nt: TGTGCCAGCAGCTCAACGTCCGGGACAGGGAGGTCTGGAAACACCATATATTTT

v_call: TRBV3-1/TRBV3-2
d_call: TRBD1
j_call: TRBJ2-7
clone_size: NA
cdr3_aa: CASSHGDRGDEQYF
cdr3_nt: TGTGCCAGCAGCCACGGGGACAGGGGAGACGAGCAGTACTTC

v_call: TRBV18
d_call: NA
j_call: TRBJ2-7
clone_size: NA
cdr3_aa: CASSPSGLTLYEQYF
cdr3_nt: TGTGCCAGCTCACCCTCAGGGTTGACCCTCTACGAGCAGTACTTC